This entry is about one T cell receptor (beta chain). The target antigen is unknown. A single base separates this from a much larger clone, so it may be a read error. Combining a sample-barcoded 5' primer with a J-beta primer mix, a second PCR ran for about 7 to 12 cycles. With 12 random nucleotides, a template-switch adaptor tagged each individual cDNA molecule. One entry per CDR3 protein results from TCRdb running MiXCR on the 5' RACE reads. The table records some 670,000 distinct CDR3 sequences, around 50% of them present only once. The data were taken from a study of blood T cells in healthy people across ages. Overall study findings and caveats: Naive CD4+ cell counts and diversity both ran higher in long-lived than in aged donors.

Per the germline V gene, CDR1 is MNHEY and CDR2 is SMNVEV (reference sequence). V dropped 5 bases and J dropped 2 bases, with 19 bases sitting between them. The CDR3 consists of 18 residues. The V gene is TRBV27, the J gene TRBJ1-6; D is uncertain. The TCR originated in a woman aged 80 or over in good health. The sequenced material came from blood. CDR3 in amino acids: CASSPTAQLSPYNSPLHF. The CDR3 DNA reads TGTGCCAGCAGTCCAACCGCTCAATTGAGCCCCTATAATTCACCCCTCCACTTT.